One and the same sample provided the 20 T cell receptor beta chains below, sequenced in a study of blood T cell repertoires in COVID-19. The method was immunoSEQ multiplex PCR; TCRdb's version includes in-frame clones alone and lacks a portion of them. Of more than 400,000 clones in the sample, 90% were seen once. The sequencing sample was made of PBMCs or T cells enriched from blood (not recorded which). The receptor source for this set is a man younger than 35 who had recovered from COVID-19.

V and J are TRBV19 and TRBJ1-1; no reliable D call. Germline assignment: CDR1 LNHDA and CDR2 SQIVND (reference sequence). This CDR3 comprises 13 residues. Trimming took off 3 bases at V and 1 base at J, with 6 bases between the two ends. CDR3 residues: CASSISKNTEAFF. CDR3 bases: TGTGCCAGTAGTATTAGCAAGAACACTGAAGCTTTCTTT.

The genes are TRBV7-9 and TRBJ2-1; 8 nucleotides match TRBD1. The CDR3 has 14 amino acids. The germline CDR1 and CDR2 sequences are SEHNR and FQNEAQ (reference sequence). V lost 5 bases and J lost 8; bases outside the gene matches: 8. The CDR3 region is CASSRGQGVHEQFF. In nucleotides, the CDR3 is TGTGCCAGCAGCCGCGGACAGGGAGTGCATGAGCAGTTCTTC.

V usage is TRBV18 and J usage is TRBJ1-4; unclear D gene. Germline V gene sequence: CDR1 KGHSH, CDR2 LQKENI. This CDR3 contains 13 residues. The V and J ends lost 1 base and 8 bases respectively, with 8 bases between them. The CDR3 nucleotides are TGTGCCAGCTCACCACAGTCCGGGGAAAAACTGTTTTTT. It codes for CASSPQSGEKLFF.

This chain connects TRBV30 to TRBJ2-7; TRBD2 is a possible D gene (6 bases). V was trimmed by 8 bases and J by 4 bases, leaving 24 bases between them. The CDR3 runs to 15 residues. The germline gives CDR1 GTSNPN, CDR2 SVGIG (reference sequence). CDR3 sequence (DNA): TGTGCCACTAGCAGCCCGAGACCGACCGGGTACGAGCAGTACTTC. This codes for CATSSPRPTGYEQYF.

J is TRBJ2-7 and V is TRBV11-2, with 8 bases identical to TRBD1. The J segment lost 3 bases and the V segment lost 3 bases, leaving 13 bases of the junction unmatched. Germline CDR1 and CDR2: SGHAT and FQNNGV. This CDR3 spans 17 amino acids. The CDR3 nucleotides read TGTGCCAGCAGCTTGGCGTCGACAGGGGTAAGACACTACGAGCAGTACTTC. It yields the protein CASSLASTGVRHYEQYF.

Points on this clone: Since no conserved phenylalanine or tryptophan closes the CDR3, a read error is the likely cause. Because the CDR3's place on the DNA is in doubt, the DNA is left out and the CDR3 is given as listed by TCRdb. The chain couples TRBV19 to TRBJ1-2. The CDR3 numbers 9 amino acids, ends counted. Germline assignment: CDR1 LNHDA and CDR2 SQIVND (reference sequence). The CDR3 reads CASSIGSDL.

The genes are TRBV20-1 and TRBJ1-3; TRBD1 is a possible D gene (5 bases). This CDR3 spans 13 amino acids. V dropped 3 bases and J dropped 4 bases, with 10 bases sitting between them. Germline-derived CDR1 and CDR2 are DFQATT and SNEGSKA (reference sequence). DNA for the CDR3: TGCAGTGCTAGTACAGGAGAGGGAAACACCATATATTTT. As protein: CSASTGEGNTIYF.

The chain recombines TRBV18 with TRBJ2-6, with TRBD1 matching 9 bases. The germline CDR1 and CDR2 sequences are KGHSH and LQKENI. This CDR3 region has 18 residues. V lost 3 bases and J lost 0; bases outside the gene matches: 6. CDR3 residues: CASSPAGQGLSGANVLTF. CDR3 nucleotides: TGTGCCAGCTCACCCGCGGGACAGGGCCTCTCTGGGGCCAACGTCCTGACTTTC.

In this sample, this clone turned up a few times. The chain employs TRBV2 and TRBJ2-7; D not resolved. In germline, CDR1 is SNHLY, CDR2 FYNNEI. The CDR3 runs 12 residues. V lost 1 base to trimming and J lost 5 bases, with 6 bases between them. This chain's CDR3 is CASSEEANEQYF. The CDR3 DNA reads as TGTGCCAGCAGTGAAGAAGCTAACGAGCAGTACTTC.

Here the CDR3 DNA reads TGCGCCAGCAGCTTGGATGCAGGGGTGAACACTGAAGCTTTCTTT. Its protein is CASSLDAGVNTEAFF. The V and J genes are TRBV5-1 and TRBJ1-1; D possibly corresponds to TRBD1 (6 bases). The CDR3 extends over 15 amino acids. The germline gives CDR1 SGHRS, CDR2 YFSETQ. The V end was cut by 0 bases, the J end by 0 bases, with 9 bases between.

The chain's CDR3 is CASSLSLAGRAYEQYF. Written as DNA, the CDR3 is TGTGCCAGCAGTTTATCGCTAGCGGGACGAGCCTACGAGCAGTACTTC. The chain links TRBV27 to TRBJ2-7; TRBD2 agrees at 9 bases. The germline CDR1 and CDR2 sequences are MNHEY and SMNVEV (reference sequence). With 0 bases clipped from V and 2 bases from J, the junction kept 5 bases outside the gene matches. This CDR3 region has 16 residues.

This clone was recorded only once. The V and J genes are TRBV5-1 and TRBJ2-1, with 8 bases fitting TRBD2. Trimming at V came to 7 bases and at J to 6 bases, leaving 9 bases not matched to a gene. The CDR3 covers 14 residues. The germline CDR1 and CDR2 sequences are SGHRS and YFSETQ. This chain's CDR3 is CASSRGLVSNEQFF. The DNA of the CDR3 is TGCGCCAGCTCACGGGGACTAGTCTCCAATGAGCAGTTCTTC.

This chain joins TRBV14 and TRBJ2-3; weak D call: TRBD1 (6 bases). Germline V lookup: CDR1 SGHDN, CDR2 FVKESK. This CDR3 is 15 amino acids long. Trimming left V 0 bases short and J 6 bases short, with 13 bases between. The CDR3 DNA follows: TGTGCCAGCAGCCAAGATTTCGGGGACAAGGATACGCAGTATTTT. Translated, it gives CASSQDFGDKDTQYF.

CDR3 nucleotides: TGTGCCATCAGTGACAGTAACACTGAAGCTTTCTTT. Residues: CAISDSNTEAFF. V usage is TRBV10-3 and J usage is TRBJ1-1; D gene uncertain. V was shortened by 3 bases and J by 2 bases, with 4 bases between the two germline ends. Germline-derived CDR1 and CDR2 are ENHRY and SYGVKD. This CDR3 has 12 amino acids.

For the CDR3, the DNA is TGTGCCAGCAGCTTCCTGGGACAGGGTACGGGAAGCAATCAGCCCCAGCATTTT. This gives the protein CASSFLGQGTGSNQPQHF. The chain employs TRBV5-6 and TRBJ1-5; 9 bases agree with TRBD1. Germline V CDR1 and CDR2: SGHDT, YYEEEE. J gave up 1 base and V 2 bases, and 10 bases lay outside the gene matches. The CDR3 covers 18 residues.

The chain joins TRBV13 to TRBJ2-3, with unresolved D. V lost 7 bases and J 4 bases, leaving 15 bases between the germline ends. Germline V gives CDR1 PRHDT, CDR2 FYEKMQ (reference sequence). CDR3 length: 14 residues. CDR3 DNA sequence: TGTGCCAGCACGGCAGGCCGTCGGTCAGATACGCAGTATTTT. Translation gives CASTAGRRSDTQYF.

The CDR3 nucleotides are TGTGCCAGCAGCGCAGGGGCTAGCGGCCAAGAGACCCAGTACTTC. This sequence encodes CASSAGASGQETQYF. The chain carries TRBV9 and TRBJ2-5; D may be TRBD2 (7 bases). Germline values: CDR1 SGDLS, CDR2 YYNGEE. CDR3 size: 15 residues. V was shortened by 3 bases and J by 1 base, with 13 bases between the two germline ends.

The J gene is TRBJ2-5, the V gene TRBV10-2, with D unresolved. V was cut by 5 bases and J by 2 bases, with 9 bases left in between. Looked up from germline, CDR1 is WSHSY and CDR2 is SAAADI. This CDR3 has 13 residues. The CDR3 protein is CASSPAEQETQYF. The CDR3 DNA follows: TGCGCCAGCAGTCCGGCGGAGCAAGAGACCCAGTACTTC.

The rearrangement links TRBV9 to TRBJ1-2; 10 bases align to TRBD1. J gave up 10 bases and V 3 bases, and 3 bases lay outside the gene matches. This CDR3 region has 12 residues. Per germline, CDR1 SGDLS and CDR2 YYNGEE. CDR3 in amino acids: CASSADRGDYTF. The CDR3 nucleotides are TGTGCCAGCAGCGCGGACAGGGGGGACTACACCTTC.

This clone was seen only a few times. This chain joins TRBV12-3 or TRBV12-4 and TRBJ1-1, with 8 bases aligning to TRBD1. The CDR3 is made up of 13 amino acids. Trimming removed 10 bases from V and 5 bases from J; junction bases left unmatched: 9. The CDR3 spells CATTQGARTEAFF. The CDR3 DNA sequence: TGTGCCACCACCCAGGGGGCGCGAACTGAAGCTTTCTTT.